Following are 7 T cell receptor beta chains from one sample sequenced in a study of shared clonotypes between healthy human individuals. The method was immunoSEQ multiplex PCR; TCRdb's version includes in-frame clones alone and lacks a portion of them. The sample lists about 2 million clones, about 94% seen once, with 0.85% to 1.3% in the top ten. The naive CD8 subset, CD45RO-negative cells positively selected for CCR7, excluded terminally differentiated effector memory CD45RA+ cells. What was sequenced was naive CD8+ T cells sorted from blood. The source of these receptors is a man aged 18 to 29 in good health.

The rearrangement uses TRBV30 and TRBJ2-2; D remains ambiguous. Trimming stripped 6 bases from V and 1 base from J, with 9 bases between. This CDR3 is 13 amino acids long. Germline-derived CDR1 and CDR2 are GTSNPN and SVGIG (reference sequence). As DNA, the CDR3 is TGTGCCTGCCTTGAGGAGAACACCGGGGAGCTGTTTTTT. Its protein product is CACLEENTGELFF.

This chain connects TRBV6-5 to TRBJ2-3; no definite D call. This CDR3 region has 14 residues. Trimming left V 0 bases short and J 3 bases short, with 7 bases between. Germline V CDR1 and CDR2: MNHEY, SVGAGI. CDR3 sequence: CASSYSIETDTQYF. DNA of the CDR3: TGTGCCAGCAGTTACTCGATTGAGACAGATACGCAGTATTTT.

This chain connects TRBV2 to TRBJ1-1; D perhaps matches TRBD1 (6 bases). Per germline, CDR1 SNHLY and CDR2 FYNNEI. CDR3 length equals 16 residues. V shed 0 bases and J shed 2 bases, with 13 bases lying between them. The CDR3 sequence: CASSEALGGHNTEAFF. The CDR3 DNA reads as TGTGCCAGCAGTGAAGCGCTGGGGGGACACAACACTGAAGCTTTCTTT.

The CDR3 spells CASSLDSGTGGDSPLHF. As DNA, the CDR3 is TGTGCCAGCAGCTTGGATTCGGGGACAGGGGGTGATTCACCCCTCCACTTT. The J gene is TRBJ1-6, the V gene TRBV5-4; 11 positions match TRBD1. The length of the CDR3 is 17 residues. J gave up 8 bases and V 0 bases, and 7 bases lay outside the gene matches. CDR1 SGHNT and CDR2 YYREEE come from the germline V gene (reference sequence).

The V call is TRBV7-9, the J call TRBJ2-7; D not resolved. Germline-derived CDR1 and CDR2 are SEHNR and FQNEAQ (reference sequence). V lost 2 bases to trimming and J lost 5 bases, with 7 bases between them. The CDR3 is made up of 12 amino acids. CDR3: CASSLSIDEQYF. CDR3 DNA: TGTGCCAGCAGCTTATCCATTGACGAGCAGTACTTC.

This clone was seen just once. The identical CDR3 is also encoded by other nucleotide sequences in the sample. The gene calls are TRBV30 and TRBJ2-7; tentatively, D is TRBD1 (5 bases). Germline values: CDR1 GTSNPN, CDR2 SVGIG (reference sequence). Trimming took 1 base from V and 3 from J, leaving 7 bases between them. The CDR3 sequence is 12 residues long. CDR3 region: CAWSGGLYEQYF. The CDR3 nucleotides read TGTGCCTGGAGTGGGGGCCTCTACGAGCAGTACTTC.

This clone was counted once. This rearrangement joins TRBV10-3 to TRBJ1-3, with D unresolved. Germline assignment: CDR1 ENHRY and CDR2 SYGVKD. The length of the CDR3 is 13 residues. The V gene lost 8 bases and the J gene lost 0 bases, with 8 bases spanning the gap. This CDR3 is CAIAASSGNTIYF. CDR3 in DNA: TGTGCCATCGCGGCAAGCTCTGGAAACACCATATATTTT.